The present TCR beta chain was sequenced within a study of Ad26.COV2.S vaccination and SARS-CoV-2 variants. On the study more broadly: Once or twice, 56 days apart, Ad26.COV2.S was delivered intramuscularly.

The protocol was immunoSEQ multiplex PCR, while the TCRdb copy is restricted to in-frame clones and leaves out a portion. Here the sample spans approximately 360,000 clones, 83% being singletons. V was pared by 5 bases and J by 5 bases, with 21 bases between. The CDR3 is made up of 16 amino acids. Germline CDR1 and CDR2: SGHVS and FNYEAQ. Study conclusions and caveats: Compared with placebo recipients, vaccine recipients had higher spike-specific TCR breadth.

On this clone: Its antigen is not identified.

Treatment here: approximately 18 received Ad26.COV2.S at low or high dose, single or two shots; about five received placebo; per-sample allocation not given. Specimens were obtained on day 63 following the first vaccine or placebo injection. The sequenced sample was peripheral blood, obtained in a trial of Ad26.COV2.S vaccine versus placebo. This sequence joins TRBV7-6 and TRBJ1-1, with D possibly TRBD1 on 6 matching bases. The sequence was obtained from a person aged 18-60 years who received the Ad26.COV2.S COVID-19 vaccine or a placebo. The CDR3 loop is CASSGGPLGRGTEAFF. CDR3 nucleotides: TGTGCCAGCAGCGGGGGTCCCCTAGGCAGGGGTACTGAAGCTTTCTTT.